A selection of T cell receptor beta chains follows, all from one sample in a study of T cells in tumors after PD-1 blockade. Method: immunoSEQ multiplex PCR; TCRdb's copy keeps in-frame clones and lacks some. This table has 5,500 to 6,500 clones, roughly four fifths appearing once. The sequences come from PBMCs, collected after anti-PD-1 therapy. The source of these receptors is a human donor with advanced basal cell or squamous cell carcinoma (not recorded which). Both conserved end residues are part of each CDR3. Fields, in order: V gene, clone size, D gene, J gene, CDR3 DNA, CDR3 protein. D genes are given only for firm matches. Size is stated for part of the rows, as once, few or many counts, or as a class when the clone is expanded.

TRBV29-1	-	-	TRBJ1-5	TGCAGCGTTTATTTGGGTGCAGGACAGTCCCAGCATTTT	CSVYLGAGQSQHF
TRBV24-1	few	TRBD1	TRBJ2-5	TGTGCCACCAGTGATATCGCGGGACAGGGGAAAGAGACCCAGTACTTC	CATSDIAGQGKETQYF
TRBV18	few	-	TRBJ1-1	TGTGCCAGCTCACAACTCGGGACCGGAGAGAACACTGAAGCTTTCTTT	CASSQLGTGENTEAFF
TRBV19	-	-	TRBJ2-2	TGTGCCAGTAGCTGGGACCGGAGGACCGGGGAGCTGTTTTTT	CASSWDRRTGELFF
TRBV6-2/TRBV6-3	-	-	TRBJ1-2	TGTGCCAGCAGCCAAGCCAGAGGGGAGTCAAAGGGCTACACCTTC	CASSQARGESKGYTF
TRBV19	-	-	TRBJ1-3	TGTGCCAGTAGCCTTGCCGAATTGACAGCTCGTGGAAACACCATATATTTT	CASSLAELTARGNTIYF
TRBV5-5	-	-	TRBJ1-6	TGTGCCAGCAGCCGGGACGGCTATAATTCACCCCTCCACTTT	CASSRDGYNSPLHF
TRBV4-1	-	-	TRBJ2-3	TGCGCCAGCAGCTCGGTTTCGGCGGATACGCAGTATTTT	CASSSVSADTQYF
TRBV5-8	once	-	TRBJ2-2	TGTGCCAGCAGCCAGGGACTGAAGCTGAACACCGGGGAGCTGTTTTTT	CASSQGLKLNTGELFF
TRBV19	-	TRBD1	TRBJ2-7	TGTGCCAGTAGTATAGTGGCAGGGGGTTACTACGAGCAGTACTTC	CASSIVAGGYYEQYF
TRBV6-6	-	-	TRBJ1-4	TGTGCCAGCAGTTACCCCGGGTTAGGAGAAAAACTGTTTTTT	CASSYPGLGEKLFF
TRBV7-9	-	TRBD1	TRBJ1-1	TGTGCCAGCAGCTTAATGCCGGGACAGGGGGCGGCTGAAGCTTTCTTT	CASSLMPGQGAAEAFF
TRBV6-5	-	-	TRBJ2-1	TGTGCCAGCGGCGGGGGCCGCCAAAACAATGAGCAGTTCTTC	CASGGGRQNNEQFF
TRBV7-2	-	-	TRBJ2-5	TGTGCCAGCAGGAGAGGGGAGGTCGAGACCCAGTACTTC	CASRRGEVETQYF
TRBV7-8	-	TRBD1	TRBJ1-5	TGTGCCAGCAGCTTAGTAGCGACAGGGGGGTTGGGTCAGCCCCAGCATTTT	CASSLVATGGLGQPQHF
TRBV19	-	-	TRBJ1-1	TGTGCCAGTAGTAAACACGGCCGCGTGGGCACTGAAGCTTTCTTT	CASSKHGRVGTEAFF
TRBV9	-	-	TRBJ2-2	TGTGCCAGCAGCGTTACGACAGGGGAGGGTGCCGGGGAGCTGTTTTTT	CASSVTTGEGAGELFF
TRBV12-3/TRBV12-4	once	-	TRBJ1-1	TGTGCCAGCAGCCCAGGGTTGGGGAGGGCTTTCTTT	CASSPGLGRAFF
TRBV3-1/TRBV3-2	-	TRBD2	TRBJ2-3	TGTGCCAGCAGCCGAACTCCCCTGACTAGCGGGACGGGCACAGATACGCAGTATTTT	CASSRTPLTSGTGTDTQYF
TRBV19	-	-	TRBJ1-5	TGTGCCAGTACCGCCGGGATGGACAATCAGCCCCAGCATTTT	CASTAGMDNQPQHF
TRBV7-2	-	-	TRBJ2-7	TGTGCCAGCAGCTTAATGCTAGCGACCTCCTACGAGCAGTACTTC	CASSLMLATSYEQYF
TRBV6-5	-	-	TRBJ2-7	TGTGCCAGCAGGCGACGGGGGGAGCAGTACTTC	CASRRRGEQYF
TRBV27	few	-	TRBJ2-7	TGTGCCAGGCAAATGGCCCTTCCTGGCGAGCAGTACTTC	CARQMALPGEQYF
TRBV7-9	-	-	TRBJ2-3	TGTGCCAGTAACAGCCCCAAACACGCTGGGCAGTATTTT	CASNSPKHAGQYF
TRBV6-6	few	-	TRBJ1-3	TGTGCCAGCAGTTACCCCCCGGATGGAAACACCATATATTTT	CASSYPPDGNTIYF
TRBV6-4	-	-	TRBJ1-6	TGTGCCAGCAGTGACTCTCAAGGGGGTCATAATTCACCCCTCCACTTT	CASSDSQGGHNSPLHF
TRBV3-1/TRBV3-2	once	-	TRBJ1-5	TGTGCCAGCAGCCAGCAAGGACCCTATAGCAATCAGCCCCAGCATTTT	CASSQQGPYSNQPQHF
TRBV27	-	TRBD2	TRBJ2-3	TGTGCCAGCAGTTTAACCCAGCGGGGGGCCCAAGATACGCAGTATTTT	CASSLTQRGAQDTQYF
TRBV5-5	-	-	TRBJ1-4	TGTGCCAGCAGCTTTGGGGGCAGGGGTGATGAAAAACTGTTTTTT	CASSFGGRGDEKLFF
TRBV9	-	-	TRBJ2-7	TGTGCCAGCAGCGCCGTAGGGGTCAACGAGCAGTACTTC	CASSAVGVNEQYF
TRBV9	-	TRBD2	TRBJ2-3	TGTGCCAGCAAAAAGGGACTAGCGGGGGGGATTAGCACAGATACGCAGTATTTT	CASKKGLAGGISTDTQYF
TRBV19	-	TRBD1	TRBJ2-1	TGTGCCAGTAATCCTCGGGGACAGGGTTCGAATGAGCAGTTCTTC	CASNPRGQGSNEQFF
TRBV7-2	-	-	TRBJ2-3	TGTGCCAGCAGCTCCCCCCGGCGGGGGCATCCCTCGCAGTATTTT	CASSSPRRGHPSQYF
TRBV5-4	-	-	TRBJ2-7	TGTGCCAGCAGCTTGGCGGCAGGGTCTTCCTACGAGCAGTACTTC	CASSLAAGSSYEQYF
TRBV18	few	TRBD2	TRBJ2-3	TGTGCCAGCTCAAGCACCGGGACTAGCGGCTCTAGATACGGGCAGTATTTT	CASSSTGTSGSRYGQYF
TRBV4-3	-	-	TRBJ2-3	TGCGCCAGCAGCCCGGAATTAGGAGGGGGCGCCCCCGATACGCAGTATTTT	CASSPELGGGAPDTQYF
TRBV6-5	-	TRBD1	TRBJ1-1	TGTGCCAGCAACGATCTCAGGGGGCTGGAAGCTTTCTTT	CASNDLRGLEAFF
TRBV5-6	-	-	TRBJ2-4	TGTGCCAGCAGCTTGGGTCCAGGGGGGCAAATTCAGTACTTC	CASSLGPGGQIQYF
TRBV7-9	-	-	TRBJ2-4	TGTGCCAGCAGCTTAGACTGGGGGCAATTAGCCAAAAACATTCAGTACTTC	CASSLDWGQLAKNIQYF
TRBV7-9	few	-	TRBJ1-1	TGTGCCAGCAGCCCGAGCACAGGGAAAGCTTTCTTT	CASSPSTGKAFF
TRBV30	-	-	TRBJ2-5	TGTGCCTGGAGTGTAAAAGAGACCCAGTACTTC	CAWSVKETQYF
TRBV7-6	-	TRBD1	TRBJ1-5	TGTGCCAGCAGCAGAGGGACAGGGCGAGATCAGCCCCAGCATTTT	CASSRGTGRDQPQHF
TRBV20-1	-	-	TRBJ2-1	TGCAGTGCTAGTAGGTCAGAGATTTACAATGAGCAGTTCTTC	CSASRSEIYNEQFF
TRBV4-3	-	-	TRBJ2-7	TGCGCCAGCAGCCAATTAGGTGTGGACGTTCACGAGCAGTACTTC	CASSQLGVDVHEQYF
TRBV5-1	-	TRBD2	TRBJ2-2	TGCGCCAGCAGCTTGCTTCGGGGGGGCACCCAGAACACCGGGGAGCTGTTTTTT	CASSLLRGGTQNTGELFF
TRBV30	-	-	TRBJ2-7	TGTGCCTGGAGTGATGCGGTGGAAAGTCCTTACGAGCAGTACTTC	CAWSDAVESPYEQYF
TRBV10-2	-	-	TRBJ1-6	TGCGCCAGCAGTGAAGAGTTTTATAATTCACCCCTCCACTTT	CASSEEFYNSPLHF
TRBV30	-	-	TRBJ1-3	TGTGCCTGGAGCGCGGTTAGGTCGGGCCCTGGAAACACCATATATTTT	CAWSAVRSGPGNTIYF
TRBV10-2	-	TRBD1	TRBJ2-3	TGCGCCAGCAGTGAAGGGGGCAGGGCACTCCACAAGGATACGCAGTATTTT	CASSEGGRALHKDTQYF
TRBV5-1	-	-	TRBJ2-7	TGCGCCAGCAGCTTGGAGGGACTGCCGACCTACGAGCAGTACTTC	CASSLEGLPTYEQYF
TRBV9	once	-	TRBJ1-3	TGTGCCAGCAGCACCGACCTGTTGGGGACATTTGCAAACACCATATATTTT	CASSTDLLGTFANTIYF
TRBV4-1	few	-	TRBJ1-5	TGCGCCAGCAGCCAAGAATGGAATCAGCCCCAGCATTTT	CASSQEWNQPQHF
TRBV5-4	once	-	TRBJ1-1	TGTGCCAGCAGCTTGGCAGTGAACACTGAAGCTTTCTTT	CASSLAVNTEAFF
TRBV18	few	TRBD1	TRBJ1-1	TGTGCCAGCTCACGAGCGGACAGGGTTAAGGCTGAAGCTTTCTTT	CASSRADRVKAEAFF
TRBV5-1	once	-	TRBJ2-5	TGCGCCAGCAGCTTGTTCCAAGGCCTGGAGACCCAGTACTTC	CASSLFQGLETQYF
TRBV19	-	-	TRBJ1-3	TGTGCCAGTAGTATAGCCCCGAAAAGGTCCTCTGGAAACACCATATATTTT	CASSIAPKRSSGNTIYF
TRBV10-2	few	-	TRBJ1-5	TGCGCCAGCAGTGAGTCGCCTGGCAATAGCAATCAGCCCCAGCATTTT	CASSESPGNSNQPQHF